One sample yielded the 5 T cell receptor beta chains listed below, sequenced in a study of PD-1 blockade in classical Hodgkin lymphoma. The method was immunoSEQ multiplex PCR; TCRdb's version includes in-frame clones alone and lacks a portion of them. The table records some 110,000 clones, roughly 87% of them present only once. Time point denoted: cycle 4 day 1 (C4D1), after less than 7 weeks of nivolumab. Every patient had relapsed following autologous stem cell transplantation, and cohorts differed in brentuximab vedotin exposure. The specimen comprised peripheral blood mononuclear cells (PBMCs), sampled before the fourth cycle of nivolumab. These receptors all stem from a human donor with classical Hodgkin lymphoma.

There are a few counts of this clone. The CDR3 DNA follows: TGTGCCAGCAGCACCCCGTCGCGAGGCGGGAGGGCCTCCTACGAGCAGTACTTC. Translating it yields CASSTPSRGGRASYEQYF. V and J are TRBV7-2 and TRBJ2-7; TRBD2 agrees at 9 bases. The CDR3 has 18 residues. Germline V lookup: CDR1 SGHTA, CDR2 FQGNSA. Germline trimming cut 5 bases from V and 0 bases from J; bases unmatched to any gene: 14. The entire variable domain, with the rest obtained from reference TRBV7-2 and TRBJ2-7, is as follows: GAGVSQSPSNKVTEKGKDVELRCDPISGHTALYWYRQSLGQGLEFLIYFQGNSAPDKSGLPSDRFSAERTGGSVSTLTIQRTQQEDSAVYLCASSTPSRGGRASYEQYFGPGTRLTVT.

The J gene is TRBJ2-7, the V gene TRBV4-1; TRBD2 matches at 13 bases. J was trimmed by 3 bases and V by 4 bases; bases with no gene match: 9. The CDR3 loop spans 17 amino acids. Germline V gives CDR1 MGHRA, CDR2 YSYEKL. CDR3 residues: CASSRGLAGLDYYEQYF. The DNA of the CDR3 is TGCGCCAGCAGCCGGGGACTAGCGGGACTGGATTACTACGAGCAGTACTTC.

The chain has TRBV7-9 and TRBJ2-2; D is unresolved. The CDR3 consists of 12 residues. Germline V CDR1 and CDR2: SEHNR, FQNEAQ (reference sequence). V shed 10 bases and J shed 6 bases, with 12 bases lying between them. As DNA, the CDR3 is TGTGCCACCGAGACACCAGCCGGGGAGCTGTTTTTT. Translation: CATETPAGELFF.

V is TRBV10-3 and J is TRBJ2-1; maybe TRBD2 (5 bases). Trimming stripped 8 bases from V and 8 bases from J, with 22 bases between. The CDR3 contains 15 residues. The germline V gene has CDR1 ENHRY and CDR2 SYGVKD. The CDR3, as DNA: TGTGCCATCTCCCGGGCCGGACTTAGTGGGGATGAGCAGTTCTTC. As protein: CAISRAGLSGDEQFF.

The chain has TRBV4-3 and TRBJ2-2; tentatively, D is TRBD2 (6 bases). The germline V and J ends were trimmed by 4 bases and 2 bases, with 8 bases remaining between them. This CDR3 spans 14 amino acids. Germline values: CDR1 LGHNA, CDR2 YSLEER. This CDR3 is CASSLGGNTGELFF. CDR3 nucleotide sequence: TGCGCCAGCAGCCTCGGGGGTAACACCGGGGAGCTGTTTTTT.